This T cell receptor (beta chain) was sequenced for a study of OX40 agonist ivuxolimab in advanced cancers. CDR3 length: 13 residues. Per germline, CDR1 GTSNPN and CDR2 SVGIG (reference sequence). Deletions cut 1 base from V and 7 bases from J, with 8 bases between. The assay was immunoSEQ multiplex PCR, and TCRdb's table has in-frame clones only and misses some. The sample includes around 61,000 clones, under 90% seen only once; the top ten take approximately 0.56%. This clone appeared a single time. This TCR was sampled from an adult with an advanced solid tumor such as melanoma, head and neck, liver or kidney cancer. The input for sequencing was CD4+ or CD8+ T cells sorted from blood, taken in a trial of the OX40 agonist ivuxolimab. J is TRBJ1-6 and V is TRBV30; D ambiguous. The CDR3 sequence is CAWSDTRNSPLHF. The CDR3 coding sequence is TGTGCCTGGAGTGATACACGAAATTCACCCCTCCACTTT.